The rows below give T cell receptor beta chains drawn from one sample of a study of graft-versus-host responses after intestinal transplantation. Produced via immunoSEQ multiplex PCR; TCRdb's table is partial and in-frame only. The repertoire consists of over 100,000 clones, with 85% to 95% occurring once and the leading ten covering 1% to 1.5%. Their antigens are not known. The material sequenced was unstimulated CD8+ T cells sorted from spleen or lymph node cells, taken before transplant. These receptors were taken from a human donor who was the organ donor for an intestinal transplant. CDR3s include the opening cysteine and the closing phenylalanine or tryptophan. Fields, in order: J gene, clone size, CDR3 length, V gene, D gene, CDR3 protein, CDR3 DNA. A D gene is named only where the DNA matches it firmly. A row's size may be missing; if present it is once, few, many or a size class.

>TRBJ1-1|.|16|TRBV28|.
CASSLTGTPMNTEAFF
TGTGCCAGCAGTTTAACAGGGACCCCTATGAACACTGAAGCTTTCTTT
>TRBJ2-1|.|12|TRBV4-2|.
CASTGGTNEQFF
TGTGCCAGCACCGGAGGGACCAATGAGCAGTTCTTC
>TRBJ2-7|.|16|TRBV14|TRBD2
CASSLLSSGGTYEQYF
TGTGCCAGCAGCCTTCTTAGTAGCGGGGGAACCTACGAGCAGTACTTC
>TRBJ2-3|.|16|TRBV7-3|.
CASRIRQGRSTDTQYF
TGTGCCAGCAGAATTCGGCAGGGTCGAAGCACAGATACGCAGTATTTT
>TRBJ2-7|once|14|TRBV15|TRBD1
CATSRKGALYEQYF
TGTGCCACCAGCAGGAAGGGGGCTCTCTACGAGCAGTACTTC
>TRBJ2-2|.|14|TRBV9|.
CASSVGGGTGELFF
TGTGCCAGCAGCGTAGGAGGGGGGACCGGGGAGCTGTTTTTT
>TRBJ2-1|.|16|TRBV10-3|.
CAISEGETLSYNEQFF
TGTGCCATCAGCGAGGGGGAGACACTCTCCTACAATGAGCAGTTCTTC
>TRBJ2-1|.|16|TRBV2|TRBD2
CASLGSTSGSYNEQFF
TGTGCCAGCCTGGGATCGACTAGCGGGAGCTACAATGAGCAGTTCTTC
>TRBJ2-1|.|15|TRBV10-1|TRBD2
CASSESRLAGGEQFF
TGCGCCAGCAGTGAGTCCCGACTAGCTGGTGGTGAGCAGTTCTTC
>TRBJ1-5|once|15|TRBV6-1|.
CASTGGPNSNQPQHF
TGTGCCAGCACCGGAGGGCCCAATAGCAATCAGCCCCAGCATTTT
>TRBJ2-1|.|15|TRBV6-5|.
CASSSPFDSYNEQFF
TGTGCCAGCAGTTCCCCGTTTGACAGCTACAATGAGCAGTTCTTC
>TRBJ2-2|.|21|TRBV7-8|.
CASSPTLPLVRREEYTGELFF
TGTGCCAGCAGCCCGACTTTACCGCTAGTTAGGAGGGAGGAATACACCGGGGAGCTGTTTTTT
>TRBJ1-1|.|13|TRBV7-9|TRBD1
CASSLGQGTEAFF
TGTGCCAGCAGCTTGGGACAGGGGACTGAAGCTTTCTTT
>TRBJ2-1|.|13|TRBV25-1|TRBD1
CASGRTGMDEQFF
TGTGCCAGCGGACGGACAGGTATGGATGAGCAGTTCTTC
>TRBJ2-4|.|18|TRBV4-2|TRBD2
CASSQNSWTSGTGNIQYF
TGTGCCAGCAGCCAGAACTCATGGACTAGCGGTACGGGGAACATTCAGTACTTC
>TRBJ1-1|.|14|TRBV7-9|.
CASSTDTSYGEAFF
TGTGCCAGCAGCACCGACACGTCCTACGGTGAAGCTTTCTTT
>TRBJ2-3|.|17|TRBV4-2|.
CASSQEPGLRGTDTQYF
TGTGCCAGCAGCCAAGAGCCGGGACTCCGAGGCACAGATACGCAGTATTTT
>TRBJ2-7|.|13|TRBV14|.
CASRESGIHEQYF
TGTGCCAGCAGGGAAAGTGGCATCCACGAGCAGTACTTC
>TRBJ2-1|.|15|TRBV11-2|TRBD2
CASSPSGGPTNEQFF
TGTGCCAGCAGCCCTAGCGGGGGACCCACCAATGAGCAGTTCTTC
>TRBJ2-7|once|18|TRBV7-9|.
CASSPPMRDLQLPGEQYF
TGTGCCAGCAGCCCTCCGATGCGGGACCTTCAACTCCCGGGCGAGCAGTACTTC
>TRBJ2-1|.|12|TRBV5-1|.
CASSLVDNEQFF
TGCGCCAGCAGCTTGGTTGACAATGAGCAGTTCTTC
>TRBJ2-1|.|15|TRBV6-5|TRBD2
CASSYSGSSYNEQFF
TGTGCCAGCAGTTATAGCGGGAGCTCCTACAATGAGCAGTTCTTC
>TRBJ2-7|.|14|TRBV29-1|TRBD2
CSAAGGSASYEQYF
TGCAGCGCAGCGGGGGGTTCAGCCTCCTACGAGCAGTACTTC
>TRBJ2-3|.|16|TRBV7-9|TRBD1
CASSFPDRAPMNTQYF
TGTGCCAGCAGCTTCCCGGACAGGGCCCCTATGAATACGCAGTATTTT